This TCR beta chain was identified in a study of T cell responses to AZD1222 COVID-19 vaccine. With 2 bases removed from V and 4 bases from J, the gap between germline ends came to 12 bases. Germline V lookup: CDR1 SEHNR, CDR2 FQNEAQ (reference sequence). The CDR3 extends over 15 amino acids. TCRdb keeps only in-frame clones here, not all; method: immunoSEQ multiplex PCR. The table has tens of thousands of clones, about 88% seen once. The sample consisted of peripheral blood, taken on day 0 of AZD1222 vaccination. This chain joins TRBV7-9 and TRBJ1-3; no firm D call. This TCR was recovered from an adult in good health. In DNA, the CDR3 is TGTGCCAGCAGCTTAAACCCCGCGGGGGGAAACACCATATATTTT. Encoded protein: CASSLNPAGGNTIYF.